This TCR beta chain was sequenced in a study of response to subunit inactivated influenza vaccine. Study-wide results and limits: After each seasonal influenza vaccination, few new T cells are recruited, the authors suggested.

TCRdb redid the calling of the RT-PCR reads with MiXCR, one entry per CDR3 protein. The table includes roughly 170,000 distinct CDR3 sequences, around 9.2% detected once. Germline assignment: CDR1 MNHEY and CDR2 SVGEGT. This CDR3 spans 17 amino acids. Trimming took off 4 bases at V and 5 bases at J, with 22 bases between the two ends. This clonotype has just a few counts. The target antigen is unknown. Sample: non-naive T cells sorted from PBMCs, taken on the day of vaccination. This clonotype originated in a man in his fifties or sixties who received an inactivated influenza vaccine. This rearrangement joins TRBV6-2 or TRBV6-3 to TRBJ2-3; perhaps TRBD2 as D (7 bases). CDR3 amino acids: CASSFPSGRPQGDTQYF. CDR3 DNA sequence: TGTGCCAGCAGTTTTCCTTCCGGGAGGCCACAGGGAGATACGCAGTATTTT.